The rows below give T cell receptor beta chains drawn from one sample of a study of T cells in Graves' hyperthyroidism and ophthalmopathy. From the multiplex PCR reads, TCRdb called clonotypes with MiXCR, one entry per CDR3 protein. The sample yields approximately 600,000 distinct CDR3 sequences, about 15% seen once. Sequences were obtained from blood. Receptors were obtained from a woman between 25 and 40 years old with Graves' hyperthyroidism that later progressed to Graves' ophthalmopathy. Each CDR3 is given with its conserved first and last residue. Each record gives: D gene, clone size, V gene, J gene, CDR3 DNA, CDR3 protein. D genes are given only for firm matches. The size entry is marked missing in some rows and otherwise reads once, few, many or a size class.

D: TRBD2
size: many
V: TRBV5-1
J: TRBJ2-1
DNA: TGCGCCAGCAGCCTTACCGGGACTAGCTCCTCCAATGAGCAGTTCTTC
CDR3: CASSLTGTSSSNEQFF

D: .
size: many
V: TRBV28
J: TRBJ2-7
DNA: TGTGCCAGTAATCCCCGGGACAACTTCTACGAGCAGTACTTC
CDR3: CASNPRDNFYEQYF

D: .
size: .
V: TRBV27
J: TRBJ1-2
DNA: TGTGCCAGCAGTAGCTCCACTCAAGGAGACTATGGCTACACCTTC
CDR3: CASSSSTQGDYGYTF

D: .
size: few
V: TRBV9
J: TRBJ2-1
DNA: TGTGCCAGCAGCGTAGGAGGTAGCGCTGGTCGGGAGTTCTTC
CDR3: CASSVGGSAGREFF

D: .
size: many
V: TRBV6-1
J: TRBJ2-1
DNA: TGTGCCAGCAGGTTAGCGGCAAGCTCCTACAATGAGCAGTTCTTC
CDR3: CASRLAASSYNEQFF

D: TRBD1
size: .
V: TRBV7-2
J: TRBJ1-2
DNA: TGTGCCAGCAACCGGGACAGGGTCGGAGGCTACACCTTC
CDR3: CASNRDRVGGYTF

D: TRBD2
size: many
V: TRBV12-3/TRBV12-4
J: TRBJ2-1
DNA: TGTGCCAGCAGGAGAACCGGGACTAGAGGGAACTATGAGCAGTTCTTC
CDR3: CASRRTGTRGNYEQFF

D: .
size: once
V: TRBV24-1
J: TRBJ2-2
DNA: TGTGCCACCAGTGATTTGCAACTCCGAGGGGGGGCGACCCCCGCGAACACCGGGGAGCTGTTTTTT
CDR3: CATSDLQLRGGATPANTGELFF

D: TRBD1
size: many
V: TRBV28
J: TRBJ1-2
DNA: TGTGCCAGCAGCTCCCCCGGGACAGGAGTCTATGGCTACACCTTC
CDR3: CASSSPGTGVYGYTF

D: TRBD1
size: many
V: TRBV6-1
J: TRBJ2-3
DNA: TGTGCCAGCACCGCCCGGGACAGGGGGCCAGATACGCAGTATTTT
CDR3: CASTARDRGPDTQYF

D: TRBD1
size: few
V: TRBV5-1
J: TRBJ1-4
DNA: TGCGCCAGCAGCAGAGGACAGGGGATTGATGAAAAACTGTTTTTT
CDR3: CASSRGQGIDEKLFF

D: TRBD2
size: many
V: TRBV13
J: TRBJ2-3
DNA: TGTGCCAGCAGCTTATATTCCAGCGGGATTTCGTTAGATACGCAGTATTTT
CDR3: CASSLYSSGISLDTQYF

D: TRBD2
size: many
V: TRBV20-1
J: TRBJ2-5
DNA: TGCAGTGCTAGAGGCGGCGGGAGTGTAGCGACCCAGTACTTC
CDR3: CSARGGGSVATQYF

D: .
size: .
V: TRBV19
J: TRBJ2-5
DNA: TGTGCCGGTAGCACCCCCGGCTACCAAGAGACCCAGTACTTC
CDR3: CAGSTPGYQETQYF

D: TRBD2
size: .
V: TRBV6-9
J: TRBJ2-1
DNA: TGTGCCAGCAGTTACCTGGCCCCCCGCGGGAGTGAGCAGTTCTTC
CDR3: CASSYLAPRGSEQFF

D: .
size: many
V: TRBV20-1
J: TRBJ1-6
DNA: TGCAGTGCTAGACCCGACGGAATTCAAAGCTCCTATAATTCACCCCTCCACTTT
CDR3: CSARPDGIQSSYNSPLHF

D: .
size: many
V: TRBV20-1
J: TRBJ2-5
DNA: TGCAGTGCTAGAGTTCTGGACAGGGAGGGCGAGACCCAGTACTTC
CDR3: CSARVLDREGETQYF

D: .
size: many
V: TRBV9
J: TRBJ2-7
DNA: TGTGCCAGCAGCTCCCACAACGAGGAAACGGGCTACGAGCAGTACTTC
CDR3: CASSSHNEETGYEQYF

D: .
size: few
V: TRBV30
J: TRBJ1-5
DNA: TGTGCCTGGAGTGTAGGACAGAGCTTTGAGCCCCAGCATTTT
CDR3: CAWSVGQSFEPQHF

D: TRBD2
size: .
V: TRBV28
J: TRBJ2-5
DNA: TGTGCCAGCAGTTCCCCAGCGGGAGGGAACGGGGTTCAAGAGACCCAGTACTTC
CDR3: CASSSPAGGNGVQETQYF

D: .
size: many
V: TRBV14
J: TRBJ2-5
DNA: TGTGCCAGCAGCCAAGGGGCCGACAGAGCGATACAAGAGACCCAGTACTTC
CDR3: CASSQGADRAIQETQYF

D: .
size: .
V: TRBV4-1
J: TRBJ2-2
DNA: TGCGCCAGCAGCCAAAAGGGGAGTGGGCTAGTGGTGGCCGGGGAGCTGTTTTTT
CDR3: CASSQKGSGLVVAGELFF

D: TRBD1
size: many
V: TRBV6-2/TRBV6-3
J: TRBJ1-1
DNA: TGTGCCAGCAGTTATGGACTCGGGACAGGGTCGATCGCTGAAGCTTTCTTT
CDR3: CASSYGLGTGSIAEAFF

D: TRBD2
size: many
V: TRBV12-3/TRBV12-4
J: TRBJ2-7
DNA: TGTGCCAGCAGCGGCCTAGCGGGACGAGGAAACGAGCAGTACTTC
CDR3: CASSGLAGRGNEQYF

D: TRBD1
size: many
V: TRBV12-3/TRBV12-4
J: TRBJ2-3
DNA: TGTGCCAGCAATCCCGGGACAGGGATCCCAGATACGCAGTATTTT
CDR3: CASNPGTGIPDTQYF

D: TRBD1
size: .
V: TRBV30
J: TRBJ1-6
DNA: TGTGCCTGGAGTGTAATAGGGGGCTTATCACCCCTCCACTTT
CDR3: CAWSVIGGLSPLHF

D: .
size: many
V: TRBV6-1
J: TRBJ1-5
DNA: TGTGCCAGCAGTGAAAGGTCAGCCCTAAATCAGCCCCAGCATTTT
CDR3: CASSERSALNQPQHF

D: .
size: few
V: TRBV20-1
J: TRBJ1-6
DNA: TGCAGTGCTAGGGCCGGGCTGGGGGATTCACCCCTCCACTTT
CDR3: CSARAGLGDSPLHF

D: TRBD1
size: many
V: TRBV5-5
J: TRBJ1-6
DNA: TGTGCCAGCAGCCTTGACAGGGGGGCTTCACCCCTCCACTTT
CDR3: CASSLDRGASPLHF

D: .
size: many
V: TRBV5-4
J: TRBJ2-3
DNA: TGTGCCAGCAGCGTTGATCAGTCAGCAGATACGCAGTATTTT
CDR3: CASSVDQSADTQYF

D: TRBD1
size: many
V: TRBV27
J: TRBJ2-7
DNA: TGTGCCAGCAGCTCAGACAGGGGCTCCTACGAGCAGTACTTC
CDR3: CASSSDRGSYEQYF

D: TRBD2
size: .
V: TRBV7-9
J: TRBJ2-1
DNA: TGTGCCAGCAGCTTGGGGACTAGCGGGGGGCTCACCAATGAGCAGTTCTTC
CDR3: CASSLGTSGGLTNEQFF

D: .
size: many
V: TRBV12-3/TRBV12-4
J: TRBJ2-5
DNA: TGTGCCAGCAGTTTTGAGGGCAAGGGAGAGACCCAGTACTTC
CDR3: CASSFEGKGETQYF

D: .
size: few
V: TRBV20-1
J: TRBJ2-4
DNA: TGCAGTGCTAGAGGGAGGAATATAGCCAAAAACATTCAGTACTTC
CDR3: CSARGRNIAKNIQYF

D: TRBD2
size: many
V: TRBV6-1
J: TRBJ2-1
DNA: TGTGCCAGCAGCGGACTAGCCGGCAATGAGCAGTTCTTC
CDR3: CASSGLAGNEQFF

D: .
size: many
V: TRBV20-1
J: TRBJ1-6
DNA: TGCAGTGCTAGAGATCAGGGGCGGGAGACTTCACCCCTCCACTTT
CDR3: CSARDQGRETSPLHF